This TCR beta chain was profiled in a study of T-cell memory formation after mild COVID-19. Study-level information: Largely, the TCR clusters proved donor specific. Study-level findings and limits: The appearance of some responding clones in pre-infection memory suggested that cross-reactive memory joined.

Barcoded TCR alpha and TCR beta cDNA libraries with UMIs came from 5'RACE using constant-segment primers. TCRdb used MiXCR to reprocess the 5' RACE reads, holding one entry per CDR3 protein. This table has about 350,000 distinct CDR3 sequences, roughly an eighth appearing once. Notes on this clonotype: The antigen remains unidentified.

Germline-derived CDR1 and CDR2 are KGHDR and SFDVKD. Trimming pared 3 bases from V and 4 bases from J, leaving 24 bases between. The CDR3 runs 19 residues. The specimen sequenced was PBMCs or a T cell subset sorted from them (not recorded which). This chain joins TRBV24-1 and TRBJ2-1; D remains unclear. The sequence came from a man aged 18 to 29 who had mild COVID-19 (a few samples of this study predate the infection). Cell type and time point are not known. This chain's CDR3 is CATSDTLLLLGPTYNEQFF. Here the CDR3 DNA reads TGTGCCACCAGTGATACCTTGTTACTTCTCGGACCGACGTACAATGAGCAGTTCTTC.